This T cell receptor (beta chain) was profiled in a study of cytomegalovirus exposure and HLA in healthy donors. As for the study in general: It was reported in a later analysis that the approximately 110 validation repertoires used the same platform as the approximately 650 first-cohort repertoires.

Clones were sequenced by immunoSEQ multiplex PCR, and TCRdb holds only the in-frame ones, with some missing. The table includes some 110,000 clones, approximately 90% detected once. V was cut by 3 bases and J by 1 base, with 19 bases left in between. Germline V gives CDR1 MDHEN, CDR2 SYDVKM. This CDR3 comprises 18 residues. The chain recombines TRBV28 with TRBJ2-1; D perhaps matches TRBD1 (5 bases). Material: PBMCs. This sequence originates from a man in his late teens or twenties in good health and CMV-seronegative. This CDR3 reads CASSFPSKGSRSYNEQFF. The CDR3 coding sequence is TGTGCCAGCAGTTTCCCATCCAAGGGGTCTAGGTCCTACAATGAGCAGTTCTTC.